A single sample gave rise to the 21 T cell receptor beta chains below, sequenced in a study of T-cell memory formation after mild COVID-19. TCRdb reprocessed the 5' RACE reads via MiXCR and lists one record per CDR3 protein. The sample has fewer than 50,000 distinct CDR3 sequences, about 6.8% seen once. Sample: PBMCs or a T cell subset sorted from them (not recorded which). These receptors were collected from an adult who had mild COVID-19 (a few samples of this study predate the infection). Cell type and time point are not known.

V gene TRBV5-6 combines with J gene TRBJ2-1; 11 positions match TRBD2. The CDR3 is made up of 15 amino acids. The V gene's germline CDR1 is SGHDT and CDR2 YYEEEE. With V trimmed by 1 base and J by 7 bases, 4 bases remained unmatched. The CDR3 DNA reads as TGTGCCAGCAGCTTGCTAGCGGGGGGCCGAAATGAGCAGTTCTTC. Residues: CASSLLAGGRNEQFF.

This clonotype has at least ten counts. The chain carries TRBV12-3 or TRBV12-4 and TRBJ2-7; perhaps D is TRBD1 or TRBD2 (5 bases each). This CDR3 spans 13 amino acids. V dropped 4 bases and J dropped 3 bases, with 10 bases sitting between them. Written as DNA, the CDR3 is TGTGCCAGCAGTTCGGGACGGGTCTACGAGCAGTACTTC. Its protein is CASSSGRVYEQYF.

This clonotype was recorded a few times. The chain employs TRBV19 and TRBJ2-7, with TRBD1 matching over 7 bases. After removal of 5 bases from V and 2 bases from J, the junction contained 6 bases not matched to a gene. CDR1 and CDR2 (germline): LNHDA, SQIVND (reference sequence). This CDR3 is 14 amino acids long. The CDR3: CASSPTGATYEQYF. Here the CDR3 DNA reads TGTGCCAGTAGTCCCACAGGGGCGACCTACGAGCAGTACTTC.

This clonotype appeared many times. This chain joins TRBV27 and TRBJ2-1; maybe TRBD2 (6 bases). The germline gives CDR1 MNHEY, CDR2 SMNVEV (reference sequence). CDR3 length equals 14 residues. V gave up 10 bases and J gave up 2 bases, with 15 bases separating them. Here the CDR3 DNA reads TGTGCCACTTCGGCGGGGAGGACCTACAATGAGCAGTTCTTC. Translation: CATSAGRTYNEQFF.

Many counts were recorded for this clonotype. The J gene is TRBJ2-2, the V gene TRBV7-9, with 10 nucleotides matching TRBD1. CDR1 and CDR2 from the germline V gene are SEHNR and FQNEAQ (reference sequence). V lost 4 bases and J lost 4; bases outside the gene matches: 24. This CDR3 has 22 residues. This CDR3 is CASSSPTNRQGARTIGTGELFF. The CDR3 DNA sequence: TGTGCCAGCAGCTCCCCCACTAACAGACAGGGGGCCCGAACGATCGGCACCGGGGAGCTGTTTTTT.

Ten or more counts support this clonotype. This chain connects TRBV27 to TRBJ2-3, with 7 bases that match TRBD2. Germline CDR1 and CDR2: MNHEY and SMNVEV (reference sequence). The CDR3 extends over 15 amino acids. J lost 5 bases, V lost 5 bases, and 10 bases had no gene match. The CDR3 DNA is TGTGCCAGCAGTCGAAGGGGAGGGCGGCAAGATACGCAGTATTTT. Translated, it gives CASSRRGGRQDTQYF.

This clonotype appeared many times. The chain employs TRBV12-3 or TRBV12-4 and TRBJ1-5; D gene unclear. The V end was cut by 7 bases, the J end by 0 bases, with 7 bases between. The CDR3 covers 13 residues. This CDR3 reads CASTLYSNQPQHF. As DNA, the CDR3 is TGTGCCAGCACCCTGTATAGCAATCAGCCCCAGCATTTT.

The chain carries TRBV5-4 and TRBJ2-1; 8 nucleotides match TRBD2. CDR1 is SGHNT and CDR2 is YYREEE in the germline V gene (reference sequence). The junction had 12 bases not matched to a gene; V was cut back by 4 bases and J by 6 bases. This CDR3 is built from 16 residues. The CDR3 DNA reads as TGTGCCAGCAGCCGTCCCCCCGGGGGGGGGGGCAATGAGCAGTTCTTC. As protein: CASSRPPGGGGNEQFF.

The genes are TRBV18 and TRBJ2-3, with 7 bases lining up with TRBD2. Trimming removed 1 base from V and 2 bases from J; junction bases left unmatched: 3. The CDR3 loop spans 15 amino acids. Germline V gives CDR1 KGHSH, CDR2 LQKENI. The CDR3 region has the DNA TGTGCCAGCTCACCACAGCGGGGAACCACAGATACGCAGTATTTT. Encoded protein: CASSPQRGTTDTQYF.

The chain links TRBV12-3 or TRBV12-4 to TRBJ1-2; 7 bases align to TRBD1. This CDR3 comprises 18 residues. After removal of 4 bases from V and 2 bases from J, the junction contained 16 bases not matched to a gene. The DNA of the CDR3 is TGTGCCAGCAGTTCAAGGTCGACAGGGCCAACTTCGAACTATGGCTACACCTTC. It encodes CASSSRSTGPTSNYGYTF.

This clonotype was seen repeatedly, ten times or more. The chain has TRBV6-6 and TRBJ1-2, with D possibly TRBD1 on 5 matching bases. V shed 6 bases and J shed 1 base, with 21 bases lying between them. The CDR3 contains 17 residues. Per germline, CDR1 MNHNY and CDR2 SVGAGI (reference sequence). CDR3: CASSLARDQPFNYGYTF. As DNA, the CDR3 is TGTGCCAGCAGCCTCGCCCGGGACCAACCTTTTAACTATGGCTACACCTTC.

This clonotype was seen repeatedly, ten times or more. V is TRBV3-1 and J is TRBJ2-7, with 7 bases fitting TRBD2. The CDR3 has 17 residues. J was trimmed by 2 bases and V by 4 bases; bases with no gene match: 14. Germline V lookup: CDR1 LGHDT, CDR2 YNNKEL (reference sequence). Here the CDR3 DNA reads TGTGCCAGCAGCCCCCGGGTAGGCGGGAGAGCCCCCTACGAGCAGTACTTC. Protein sequence: CASSPRVGGRAPYEQYF.

This clonotype showed up just a few times. V usage is TRBV7-3 and J usage is TRBJ1-3, with a tentative D call TRBD1 (6 bases). Germline V gene lookup returns CDR1 SGHTA and CDR2 FQGTGA. The CDR3 is 15 amino acids. V lost 1 base and J lost 4, with 11 bases in between. The CDR3 DNA sequence: TGTGCCAGCAGCTTAAACGGGGGGCGCGGAAACACCATATATTTT. Its protein product is CASSLNGGRGNTIYF.

This clonotype was observed a few times. The chain carries TRBV20-1 and TRBJ2-3, with D tentatively TRBD2 (6 bases). The CDR3 is 14 amino acids. Germline V gene data show CDR1 as DFQATT and CDR2 as SNEGSKA (reference sequence). V lost 3 bases and J lost 0, with 10 bases in between. The CDR3 sequence: CSARGTSSTDTQYF. CDR3 nucleotides: TGCAGTGCTAGGGGGACTTCTAGCACAGATACGCAGTATTTT.

The rearrangement links TRBV7-2 to TRBJ1-2; D is possibly TRBD1 (5 bases). The length of the CDR3 is 15 residues. V lost 5 bases to trimming and J lost 2 bases, with 15 bases between them. Per germline, CDR1 SGHTA and CDR2 FQGNSA. The CDR3 protein is CASSPSRGLNYGYTF. The CDR3 coding sequence is TGTGCCAGCAGCCCTAGTAGGGGATTAAACTATGGCTACACCTTC.

This clonotype was detected ten times or more. The chain joins TRBV4-2 to TRBJ2-7; a possible D gene is TRBD2 (5 bases). The CDR3 runs 16 residues. Trimming stripped 1 base from V and 1 base from J, with 14 bases between. Germline loops: CDR1 LGHNA, CDR2 YNFKEQ. In DNA form, the CDR3 reads TGTGCCAGCAGCCAAGCCGGGGTCTCAAATTCCTACGAGCAGTACTTC. It yields the protein CASSQAGVSNSYEQYF.

This clonotype appeared many times. The chain combines TRBV20-1 with TRBJ2-3; 8 positions match TRBD2. The CDR3 has 13 amino acids. The germline gives CDR1 DFQATT, CDR2 SNEGSKA (reference sequence). Trimming removed 6 bases from V and 4 bases from J; junction bases left unmatched: 6. The DNA of the CDR3 is TGCAGTGCGGGACAAGCGGGAGCAGATACGCAGTATTTT. Amino acid sequence: CSAGQAGADTQYF.

This clonotype was picked up many times. The chain recombines TRBV11-2 with TRBJ2-1; D gene ambiguous. Trimming removed 5 bases at V and 9 bases at J, with 5 bases between. The CDR3 contains 10 residues. Germline V gene lookup returns CDR1 SGHAT and CDR2 FQNNGV. The CDR3 spells CASSGTEQFF. CDR3 coding DNA: TGTGCCAGCAGCGGTACTGAGCAGTTCTTC.

This chain uses TRBV12-3 or TRBV12-4 with TRBJ2-1; 12 bases agree with TRBD2. Losses at the gene ends were 6 bases for V and 0 bases for J; bases not matched to a gene: 12. This CDR3 is 19 amino acids long. CDR3 sequence (DNA): TGTGCCAGCAGCTCCGGACTAGCGGGGACATCGAGCTCCTACAATGAGCAGTTCTTC. This encodes CASSSGLAGTSSSYNEQFF.

The table lists this clonotype with many counts. This sequence joins TRBV20-1 and TRBJ2-1; TRBD1 matches at 10 bases. The trim removed 6 bases at V and 2 bases at J, leaving 4 bases unmatched. This CDR3 is 14 amino acids long. CDR1 is DFQATT and CDR2 is SNEGSKA in the germline V gene (reference sequence). CDR3 loop: CSARTGGTYNEQFF. The CDR3 DNA reads TGCAGTGCAAGGACAGGGGGAACCTACAATGAGCAGTTCTTC.

The V call is TRBV7-3, the J call TRBJ1-1; D ambiguous. CDR1 is SGHTA and CDR2 is FQGTGA in the germline V gene. V was pared by 1 base and J by 2 bases, with 20 bases between. This CDR3 is 18 amino acids long. CDR3 coding DNA: TGTGCCAGCAGCTTAATACCCGGCGGTCCAGGCCTTAACACTGAAGCTTTCTTT. It specifies CASSLIPGGPGLNTEAFF.